A single T cell receptor beta chain is shown here with its context. The sample belongs to a study of blood T cell repertoires in COVID-19. Study overall: Collection of acute and convalescent COVID-19 samples took place in the United States, Italy and Spain. In each case, the material was cDNA or gDNA derived from T cells, B-cell-depleted T cells, or PBMCs.

Germline V gene lookup returns CDR1 LNHDA and CDR2 SQIVND (reference sequence). CDR3 length: 16 residues. V lost 8 bases and J lost 5, with 21 bases in between. In Seattle, patients joined the study during active infection and were tracked longitudinally. Original analysis: Cell counts per sample came from amplifying reference gene primers. Sequencing was performed with immunoSEQ multiplex PCR; in TCRdb, only in-frame clones are kept and a portion is missing. V, J and clone size derive from that table, while D and trimming were established from the DNA sequence. This sample has some 230,000 clones, with about 85% found just once.

The sequenced sample consisted of peripheral blood. The genes are TRBV19 and TRBJ1-4, with D perhaps TRBD1 (6 bases). The TCR originated in a woman between 50 and 59 years old with COVID-19, enrolled during active disease. The CDR3 nucleotides read TGTGCCAGTGGGGGCGAGGGCTTAACAAGCAATGAAAAACTGTTTTTT. It translates to CASGGEGLTSNEKLFF.